These 8 T cell receptor beta chains share one sample of origin, sequenced in a study of blood T cell repertoires in COVID-19 (dated by TCRdb to about 2020). Libraries were constructed by the immunoSEQ multiplex PCR assay. The source is immuneACCESS, and TCRdb retained only in-frame sequences with V and J called. Part of the clones is not carried over; for the studies checked, unresolved V genes explain less than half of this, and the remainder is unexplained. For this sample the table gives 30,000 or so clones, of which 80% to 90% were detected only once. Of the sample, 3.6% falls within the top ten clones. Material: peripheral blood. The receptors shown here come from a man aged 50 to 60 with acute or convalescent COVID-19.

The gene calls are TRBV19 and TRBJ2-1, with TRBD2 identical over 10 bases. Losses at the gene ends were 5 bases for V and 8 bases for J; bases not matched to a gene: 3. Germline V gene sequence: CDR1 LNHDA, CDR2 SQIVND (reference sequence). This CDR3 contains 13 residues. The CDR3 loop reads CASSFLAGDEQFF. Written as DNA, the CDR3 is TGTGCCAGTAGTTTTCTAGCGGGAGATGAGCAGTTCTTC.

The chain has TRBV7-9 and TRBJ1-5; 8 nucleotides match TRBD1. The germline CDR1 and CDR2 sequences are SEHNR and FQNEAQ (reference sequence). The CDR3 contains 17 residues. Trimming at V came to 5 bases and at J to 0 bases, leaving 9 bases not matched to a gene. CDR3 in amino acids: CASSPWTGTNSNQPQHF. The CDR3 nucleotides are TGTGCCAGCAGCCCGTGGACAGGGACGAATAGCAATCAGCCCCAGCATTTT.

J is TRBJ2-7 and V is TRBV6-6; D perhaps matches TRBD2 (7 bases). With 0 bases removed from V and 7 bases from J, the gap between germline ends came to 16 bases. The CDR3 consists of 15 residues. The germline V gene has CDR1 MNHNY and CDR2 SVGAGI (reference sequence). CDR3 sequence reads: CASSYSSAGDYEQYF. CDR3 sequence (DNA): TGTGCCAGCAGTTACTCGTCGGCAGGGGACTATGAGCAGTACTTC.

The V and J genes are TRBV12-3 or TRBV12-4 and TRBJ2-2; D may be TRBD2 (5 bases). This CDR3 region has 13 residues. V dropped 3 bases and J dropped 7 bases, with 9 bases sitting between them. DNA of the CDR3: TGTGCCAGCAGTTTCGCCGAGGGCGGGGAGCTGTTTTTT. Translated, it gives CASSFAEGGELFF.

The CDR3: CASSLLAGGEQYF. CDR3 nucleotide sequence: TGTGCCAGCAGTTTACTAGCGGGAGGCGAGCAGTACTTC. V gene TRBV27 combines with J gene TRBJ2-7, with TRBD2 identical over 11 bases. Trimming removed 2 bases from V and 6 bases from J; junction bases left unmatched: 0. Germline assignment: CDR1 MNHEY and CDR2 SMNVEV (reference sequence). The length of the CDR3 is 13 residues.

This clone appeared a few times. This chain connects TRBV4-1 to TRBJ1-2, with D hard to call. This CDR3 contains 13 residues. Trimming took off 4 bases at V and 8 bases at J, with 14 bases between the two ends. Germline V gives CDR1 MGHRA, CDR2 YSYEKL. Written as DNA, the CDR3 is TGCGCCAGCAGCCCAGTTTCCTCAGGCGGCTACACCTTC. Translation gives CASSPVSSGGYTF.

The CDR3 DNA reads TGTGCCAGCAGTGGGCATTACGAGCAGTACTTC. Amino acid sequence: CASSGHYEQYF. V and J are TRBV2 and TRBJ2-7; D is ambiguous. V dropped 4 bases and J dropped 4 bases, with 5 bases sitting between them. Germline assignment: CDR1 SNHLY and CDR2 FYNNEI. The CDR3 covers 11 residues.

The V call is TRBV7-7, the J call TRBJ2-5, with TRBD1 matching 9 bases. The CDR3 consists of 13 residues. Germline-derived CDR1 and CDR2 are SSHAT and FNYEAQ (reference sequence). The V segment lost 4 bases and the J segment 3 bases; nucleotides outside the gene matches: 0. The CDR3 sequence is CASSWDREETQYF. The CDR3 region has the DNA TGTGCCAGCAGCTGGGACAGGGAAGAGACCCAGTACTTC.